A selection of T cell receptor beta chains follows, all from one sample in a study of cytomegalovirus exposure and HLA in healthy donors. The data were produced by immunoSEQ multiplex PCR, yet TCRdb's version contains in-frame clones alone and is incomplete. Of fewer than 200,000 clones detected, just over 70% appear once; the ten largest clones hold less than 2.5%. Sequenced input: PBMCs. The origin of the receptors is a human donor in good health. Both conserved end residues are part of each CDR3. A D gene is named only where the DNA matches it firmly. The size of a clone is reported for some rows only, either as once, few or many, or as a class for expanded clones.

TRBD1	-	TRBV9	TRBJ1-3	CASSVDTGAGNTIYF	TGTGCCAGCAGCGTAGACACAGGGGCTGGAAACACCATATATTTT
-	-	TRBV5-1	TRBJ2-7	CASSRQRGYEQYF	TGCGCCAGCAGCCGACAGAGGGGGTACGAGCAGTACTTC
TRBD2	-	TRBV7-3	TRBJ2-1	CASSLLAGGNNEQFF	TGTGCCAGCAGCTTATTAGCGGGGGGAAACAATGAGCAGTTCTTC
TRBD1	-	TRBV6-1	TRBJ2-7	CASSEGTGIYEQYF	TGTGCCAGCAGTGAAGGGACAGGAATCTACGAGCAGTACTTC
-	-	TRBV11-2	TRBJ2-3	CASSLDWGRGTDTQYF	TGTGCCAGCAGCTTAGATTGGGGCAGGGGCACAGATACGCAGTATTTT
-	-	TRBV10-3	TRBJ1-1	CAIMAASKNTEAFF	TGTGCCATCATGGCAGCGTCTAAGAACACTGAAGCTTTCTTT
TRBD1	-	TRBV7-9	TRBJ2-7	CASSLAGQPYEQYF	TGTGCCAGCAGCTTAGCGGGACAGCCCTACGAGCAGTACTTC
-	-	TRBV7-3	TRBJ1-2	CASSLSGRGGYTF	TGTGCCAGCAGCTTAAGCGGTAGGGGTGGCTACACCTTC
-	once	TRBV18	TRBJ2-2	CASSPRQLPGELFF	TGTGCCAGCTCACCCCGACAGCTACCCGGGGAGCTGTTTTTT
-	-	TRBV7-2	TRBJ1-2	CASSLGGYRAHYGYTF	TGTGCCAGCAGCTTAGGCGGGTACCGGGCTCACTATGGCTACACCTTC